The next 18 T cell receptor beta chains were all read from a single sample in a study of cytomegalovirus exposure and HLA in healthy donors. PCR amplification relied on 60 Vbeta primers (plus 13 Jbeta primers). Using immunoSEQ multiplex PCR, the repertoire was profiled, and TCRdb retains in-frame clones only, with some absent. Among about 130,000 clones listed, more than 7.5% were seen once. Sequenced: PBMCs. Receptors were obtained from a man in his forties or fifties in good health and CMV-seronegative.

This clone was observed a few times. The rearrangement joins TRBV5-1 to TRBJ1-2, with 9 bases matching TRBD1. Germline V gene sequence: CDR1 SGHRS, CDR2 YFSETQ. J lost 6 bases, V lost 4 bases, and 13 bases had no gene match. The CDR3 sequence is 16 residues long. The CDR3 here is CASSAGQGNPRDGYTF. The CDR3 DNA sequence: TGCGCCAGCAGCGCCGGACAGGGGAATCCCCGTGATGGCTACACCTTC.

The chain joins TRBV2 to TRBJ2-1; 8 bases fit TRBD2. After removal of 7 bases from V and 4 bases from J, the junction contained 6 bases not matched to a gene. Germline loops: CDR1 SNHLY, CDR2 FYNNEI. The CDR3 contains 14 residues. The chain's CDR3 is CASKREGIYNEQFF. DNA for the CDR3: TGTGCCAGCAAACGGGAGGGTATTTACAATGAGCAGTTCTTC.

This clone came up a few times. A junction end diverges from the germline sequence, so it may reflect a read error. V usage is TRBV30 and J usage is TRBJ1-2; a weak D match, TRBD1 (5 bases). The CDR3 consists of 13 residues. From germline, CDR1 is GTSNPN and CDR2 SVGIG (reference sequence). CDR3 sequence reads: CAWSVSILGPTSF. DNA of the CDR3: TGTGCCTGGAGTGTATCTATTCTGGGGCCCACATCCTTC. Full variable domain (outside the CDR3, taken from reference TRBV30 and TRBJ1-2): SQTIHQWPATLVQPVGSPLSLECTVEGTSNPNLYWYRQAAGRGLQLLFYSVGIGQISSEVPQNLSASRPQDRQFILSSKKLLLSDSGFYLCAWSVSILGPTSFGSGTRLTVV.

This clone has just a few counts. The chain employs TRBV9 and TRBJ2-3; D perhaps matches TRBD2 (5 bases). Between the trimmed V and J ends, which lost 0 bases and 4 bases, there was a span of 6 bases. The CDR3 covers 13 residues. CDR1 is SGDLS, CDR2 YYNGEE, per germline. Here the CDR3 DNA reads TGTGCCAGCAGCGTAGGCGGGTCAGATACGCAGTATTTT. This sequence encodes CASSVGGSDTQYF.

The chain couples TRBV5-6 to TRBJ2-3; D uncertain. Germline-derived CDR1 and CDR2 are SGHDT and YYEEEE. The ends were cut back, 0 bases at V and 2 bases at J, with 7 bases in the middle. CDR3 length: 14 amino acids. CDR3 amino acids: CASSLVDTTDTQYF. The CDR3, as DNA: TGTGCCAGCAGCTTGGTCGACACCACAGATACGCAGTATTTT.

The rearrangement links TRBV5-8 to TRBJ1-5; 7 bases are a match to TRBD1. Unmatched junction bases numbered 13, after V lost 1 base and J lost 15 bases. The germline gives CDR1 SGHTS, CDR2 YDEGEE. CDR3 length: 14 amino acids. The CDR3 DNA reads TGTGCCAGCAGCTTGCCCGACAGGGCAGGGGGTTCGCATTTT. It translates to CASSLPDRAGGSHF.

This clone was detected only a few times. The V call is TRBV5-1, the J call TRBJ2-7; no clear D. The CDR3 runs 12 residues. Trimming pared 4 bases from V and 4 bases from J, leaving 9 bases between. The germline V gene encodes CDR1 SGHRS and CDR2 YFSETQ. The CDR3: CASSEHQYEQYF. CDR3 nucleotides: TGCGCCAGCAGCGAACACCAGTACGAGCAGTACTTC.

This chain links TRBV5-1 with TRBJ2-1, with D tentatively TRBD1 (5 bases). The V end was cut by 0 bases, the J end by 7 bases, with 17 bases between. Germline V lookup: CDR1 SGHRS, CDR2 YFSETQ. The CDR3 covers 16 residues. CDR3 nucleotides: TGCGCCAGCAGCTTGGGGGGCCCAGGGCGGTTTAATGAGCAGTTCTTC. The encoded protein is CASSLGGPGRFNEQFF.

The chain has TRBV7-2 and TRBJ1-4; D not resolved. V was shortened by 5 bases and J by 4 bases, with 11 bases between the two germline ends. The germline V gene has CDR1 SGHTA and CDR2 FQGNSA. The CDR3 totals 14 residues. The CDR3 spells CASSPGYGNEKLFF. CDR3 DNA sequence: TGTGCCAGCAGCCCGGGGTACGGTAATGAAAAACTGTTTTTT.

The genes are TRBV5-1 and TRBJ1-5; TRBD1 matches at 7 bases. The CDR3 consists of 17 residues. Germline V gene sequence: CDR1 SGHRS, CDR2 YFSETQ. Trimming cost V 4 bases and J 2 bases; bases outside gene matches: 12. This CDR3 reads CASSPLQTGRGNQPQHF. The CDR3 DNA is TGCGCCAGCAGCCCCCTCCAGACAGGGAGAGGCAATCAGCCCCAGCATTTT.

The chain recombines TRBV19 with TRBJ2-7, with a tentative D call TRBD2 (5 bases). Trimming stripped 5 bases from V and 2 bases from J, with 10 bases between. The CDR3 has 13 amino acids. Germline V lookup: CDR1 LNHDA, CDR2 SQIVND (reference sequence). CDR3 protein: CASSGVGAYEQYF. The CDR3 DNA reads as TGTGCCAGTAGTGGCGTGGGAGCCTACGAGCAGTACTTC.

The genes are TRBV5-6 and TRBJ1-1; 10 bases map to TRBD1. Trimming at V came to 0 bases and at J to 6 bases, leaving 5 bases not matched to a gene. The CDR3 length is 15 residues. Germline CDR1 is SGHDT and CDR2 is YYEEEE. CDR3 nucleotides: TGTGCCAGCAGCTTGGGGGGGACAGGGGCTGCTGAAGCTTTCTTT. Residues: CASSLGGTGAAEAFF.

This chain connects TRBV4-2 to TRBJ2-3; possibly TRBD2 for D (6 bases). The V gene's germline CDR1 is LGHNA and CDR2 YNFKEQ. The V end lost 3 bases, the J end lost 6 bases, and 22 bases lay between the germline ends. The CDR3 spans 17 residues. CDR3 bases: TGTGCCAGCAGCCAGGCAGGAAGTCGGGCAGGAGGGGATACGCAGTATTTT. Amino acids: CASSQAGSRAGGDTQYF.

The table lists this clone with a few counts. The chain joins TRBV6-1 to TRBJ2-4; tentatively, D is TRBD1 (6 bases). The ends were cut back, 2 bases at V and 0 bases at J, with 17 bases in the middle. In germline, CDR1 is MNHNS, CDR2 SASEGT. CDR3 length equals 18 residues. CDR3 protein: CASSEPRQGILAKNIQYF. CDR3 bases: TGTGCCAGCAGTGAACCCCGGCAGGGGATACTAGCCAAAAACATTCAGTACTTC.

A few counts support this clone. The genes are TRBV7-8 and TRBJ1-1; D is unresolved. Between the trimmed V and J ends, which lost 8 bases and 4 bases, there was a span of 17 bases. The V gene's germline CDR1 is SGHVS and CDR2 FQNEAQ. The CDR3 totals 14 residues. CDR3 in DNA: TGTGCCAGCTCCGCGGTGAGAGGGAGCACTGAAGCTTTCTTT. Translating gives CASSAVRGSTEAFF.

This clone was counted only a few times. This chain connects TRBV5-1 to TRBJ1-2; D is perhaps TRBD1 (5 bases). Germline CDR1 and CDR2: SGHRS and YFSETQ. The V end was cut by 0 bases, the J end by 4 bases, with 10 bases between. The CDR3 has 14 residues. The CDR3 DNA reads TGCGCCAGCAGCTTGGAGGGGCTTGTCTATGGCTACACCTTC. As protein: CASSLEGLVYGYTF.

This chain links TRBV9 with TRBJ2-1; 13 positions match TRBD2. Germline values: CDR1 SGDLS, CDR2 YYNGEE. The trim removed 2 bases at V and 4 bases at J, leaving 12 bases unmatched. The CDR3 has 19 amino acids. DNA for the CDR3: TGTGCCAGCAGCGTGGGACGGACTAGCGGGAGAGGGGCGTACAATGAGCAGTTCTTC. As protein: CASSVGRTSGRGAYNEQFF. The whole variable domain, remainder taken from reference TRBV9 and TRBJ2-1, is DSGVTQTPKHLITATGQRVTLRCSPRSGDLSVYWYQQSLDQGLQFLIQYYNGEERAKGNILERFSAQQFPDLHSELNLSSLELGDSALYFCASSVGRTSGRGAYNEQFFGPGTRLTVL.

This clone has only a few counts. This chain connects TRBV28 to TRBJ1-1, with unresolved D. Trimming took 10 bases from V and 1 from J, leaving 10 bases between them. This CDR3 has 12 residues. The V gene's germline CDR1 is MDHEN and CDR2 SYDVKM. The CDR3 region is CATLRQNTEAFF. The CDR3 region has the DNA TGTGCCACCCTGCGACAGAACACTGAAGCTTTCTTT.